The 17 T cell receptor beta chains presented below share a single source sample, sequenced in a study of shared clonotypes between healthy human individuals. Sequenced by immunoSEQ multiplex PCR; TCRdb stores in-frame clones only, minus some. The sample consists of roughly 2.6 million clones, around 90% of them appearing once. The source material was naive CD4+ T cells sorted from blood. Subset given: CD45RA+ positively selected. The receptor source for this set is a man aged 18 to 30 in good health.

Remarks on this clone: The sample contains more than one DNA sequence encoding this CDR3. The chain is built from TRBV7-9 and TRBJ2-3; TRBD1 is a possible D gene (6 bases). V lost 2 bases and J lost 2, with 8 bases in between. Germline V gives CDR1 SEHNR, CDR2 FQNEAQ (reference sequence). This CDR3 comprises 14 residues. In DNA, the CDR3 is TGTGCCAGCAGCTTAACAGGGTACACAGATACGCAGTATTTT. Its translation: CASSLTGYTDTQYF.

CDR3 sequence: CASSRGLTDSPLHF. The CDR3 nucleotides are TGTGCCAGCAGCCGAGGGTTGACAGATTCACCCCTCCACTTT. The chain has TRBV7-3 and TRBJ1-6; D perhaps matches TRBD1 (5 bases). The V end lost 5 bases, the J end lost 8 bases, and 13 bases lay between the germline ends. This CDR3 is built from 14 residues. Germline V gives CDR1 SGHTA, CDR2 FQGTGA.

V gene TRBV6-5 combines with J gene TRBJ1-6; the match to TRBD1 covers 7 bases. V shed 6 bases, J shed 9 bases, and the junction held 8 bases outside the gene matches. Germline V gene lookup returns CDR1 MNHEY and CDR2 SVGAGI. The CDR3 length is 14 residues. DNA for the CDR3: TGTGCCAGCAGCCAGACAGGGTACGGTTCACCCCTCCACTTT. The encoded protein is CASSQTGYGSPLHF.

The chain carries TRBV6-6 and TRBJ1-6, with D hard to call. This CDR3 region has 13 residues. V was trimmed by 2 bases and J by 9 bases, leaving 8 bases between them. The V gene's germline CDR1 is MNHNY and CDR2 SVGAGI (reference sequence). In DNA, the CDR3 is TGTGCCAGCAGTTACACCTCCGGTTCACCCCTCCACTTT. It encodes CASSYTSGSPLHF.

The chain is built from TRBV19 and TRBJ1-1; possibly TRBD1 for D (6 bases). CDR1 and CDR2 (germline): LNHDA, SQIVND (reference sequence). The CDR3 extends over 13 amino acids. Trimming removed 8 bases at V and 5 bases at J, with 15 bases between. CDR3 nucleotides: TGTGCCAGTTCCTCAGGGGTTTGGACTGAAGCTTTCTTT. Translated: CASSSGVWTEAFF.

The J gene is TRBJ2-7, the V gene TRBV9; D is possibly TRBD1 (6 bases). The V gene's germline CDR1 is SGDLS and CDR2 YYNGEE. V was cut by 3 bases and J by 2 bases, with 12 bases left in between. CDR3 length: 14 amino acids. The CDR3, as DNA: TGTGCCAGCAGCGCCCCCAGGGGCACCTACGAGCAGTACTTC. Translated: CASSAPRGTYEQYF.

The genes are TRBV7-7 and TRBJ2-1; 10 positions match TRBD1. CDR1 SSHAT and CDR2 FNYEAQ come from the germline V gene (reference sequence). The CDR3 spans 13 residues. CDR3 bases: TGTGCTAGCTCTCGGGACAGGGGCAATGAGCAGTTCTTC. Protein: CASSRDRGNEQFF.

The rearrangement joins TRBV12-5 to TRBJ2-6; D is possibly TRBD2 (5 bases). Trimming stripped 3 bases from V and 0 bases from J, with 15 bases between. This CDR3 has 18 amino acids. Germline values: CDR1 LGHNT, CDR2 FRNRAP. The CDR3 spells CASGFLPGWDSGANVLTF. The CDR3 region has the DNA TGTGCTAGTGGTTTCCTTCCGGGGTGGGACTCTGGGGCCAACGTCCTGACTTTC.

This chain joins TRBV7-6 and TRBJ1-1; no reliable D call. The CDR3 spans 16 residues. The germline V and J ends were trimmed by 5 bases and 0 bases, with 16 bases remaining between them. In germline, CDR1 is SGHVS, CDR2 FNYEAQ. For the CDR3, the DNA is TGTGCCAGCAGCCAAATAGGAGGGCTAATGAACACTGAAGCTTTCTTT. It specifies CASSQIGGLMNTEAFF.

The chain links TRBV19 to TRBJ1-2; tentatively, D is TRBD1 (6 bases). V gave up 5 bases and J gave up 0 bases, with 13 bases separating them. The CDR3 spans 15 residues. Germline-derived CDR1 and CDR2 are LNHDA and SQIVND (reference sequence). The CDR3 DNA reads TGTGCCAGTAGTTTAAACAGGGCCACTAACTATGGCTACACCTTC. It is translated as CASSLNRATNYGYTF.

This chain links TRBV30 with TRBJ1-1, with TRBD1 identical over 7 bases. CDR3 length equals 14 residues. Germline CDR1 GTSNPN, CDR2 SVGIG (reference sequence). Trimming at V came to 0 bases and at J to 6 bases, leaving 7 bases not matched to a gene. This CDR3 reads CAWSVSRQGAEAFF. The CDR3 DNA reads TGTGCCTGGAGTGTCAGTCGGCAGGGGGCTGAAGCTTTCTTT.

This chain connects TRBV7-9 to TRBJ2-7, with D perhaps matching TRBD1 (5 bases). V gave up 4 bases and J gave up 3 bases, with 16 bases separating them. The CDR3 consists of 15 residues. Germline CDR1 reads SEHNR; CDR2 reads FQNEAQ (reference sequence). DNA of the CDR3: TGTGCCAGCAGCTCACAGGCCCTGCCGGTCTACGAGCAGTACTTC. It specifies CASSSQALPVYEQYF.

This sequence joins TRBV5-1 and TRBJ2-1; weak D call: TRBD2 (6 bases). With 5 bases removed from V and 0 bases from J, the gap between germline ends came to 12 bases. The CDR3 length is 15 residues. The germline gives CDR1 SGHRS, CDR2 YFSETQ. Here the CDR3 DNA reads TGCGCCAGCAGATTTAGCGGAAGCTCCTACAATGAGCAGTTCTTC. Translation gives CASRFSGSSYNEQFF.

The chain is built from TRBV15 and TRBJ1-6; 9 bases are shared with TRBD1. The CDR3 covers 16 residues. Germline values: CDR1 LNHNV, CDR2 YYDKDF (reference sequence). J was trimmed by 7 bases and V by 0 bases; bases with no gene match: 4. The CDR3 loop is CATSREGDRANSPLHF. The CDR3 nucleotides are TGTGCCACCAGCAGAGAGGGGGACAGGGCGAATTCACCCCTCCACTTT. The full variable domain, its missing parts supplied by reference TRBV15 and TRBJ1-6, is DAMVIQNPRYQVTQFGKPVTLSCSQTLNHNVMYWYQQKSSQAPKLLFHYYDKDFNNEADTPDNFQSRRPNTSFCFLDIRSPGLGDTAMYLCATSREGDRANSPLHFGNGTRLTVT.

The chain is built from TRBV6-5 and TRBJ2-3; 8 nucleotides line up with TRBD2. This CDR3 has 14 residues. Germline V gene lookup returns CDR1 MNHEY and CDR2 SVGAGI. The ends lost 4 bases at V and 7 bases at J; junction bases unmatched: 7. CDR3 sequence (DNA): TGTGCCAGCAGTTCCTATAGCGGGGTCTATACGCAGTATTTT. It translates to CASSSYSGVYTQYF.

This clone was seen only once. V usage is TRBV11-3 and J usage is TRBJ2-2; 7 bases are a match to TRBD2. Germline V CDR1 and CDR2: SGHNT, YENEEA. CDR3 length equals 15 residues. The V gene end was trimmed by 2 bases and the J gene end by 11 bases; junction bases not matched to a gene: 11. CDR3 sequence (DNA): TGTGCCAGCAGCTTAACGTGGACCGGGGGGAGCGAGCTGTTTTTT. It codes for CASSLTWTGGSELFF.

V gene TRBV10-3 combines with J gene TRBJ1-5; D remains unclear. The germline gives CDR1 ENHRY, CDR2 SYGVKD. The CDR3 sequence is 15 residues long. The V end lost 2 bases, the J end lost 2 bases, and 10 bases lay between the germline ends. As DNA, the CDR3 is TGTGCCATCAGTGAGCAGGCCGGGGGCAATCAGCCCCAGCATTTT. The encoded protein is CAISEQAGGNQPQHF.